The 18 T cell receptor beta chains presented below share a single source sample, sequenced in a study of shared clonotypes between healthy human individuals. Libraries were prepared by immunoSEQ multiplex PCR; TCRdb keeps only in-frame clonotypes and omits some of them. The top ten hold 0.9% to 1.5% of the sample, which has 1.5 million to 2.5 million clones, 85% to 95% seen once. Cells designated naive CD8 were CD45RO-negative and were positively selected for CCR7, with terminally differentiated effector memory CD45RA+ cells excluded. The specimen sequenced was naive CD8+ T cells sorted from blood. These receptor sequences come from a man younger than 35 in good health.

The chain uses TRBV7-8 and TRBJ1-1, with D possibly matching TRBD1 (5 bases). The CDR3 has 14 amino acids. The germline V gene has CDR1 SGHVS and CDR2 FQNEAQ. Trimming removed 2 bases from V and 4 bases from J, with 11 bases in between. CDR3 in DNA: TGTGCCAGCAGCTTATCTAAGGGGATCACTGAAGCTTTCTTT. Translated, it gives CASSLSKGITEAFF.

The chain combines TRBV6-5 with TRBJ2-2; D possibly corresponds to TRBD1 (5 bases). Trimming removed 4 bases from V and 3 bases from J, with 9 bases in between. CDR3 length: 14 residues. Per the germline V gene, CDR1 is MNHEY and CDR2 is SVGAGI. As DNA, the CDR3 is TGTGCCAGCAGTTGGGGCAAAGACACCGGGGAGCTGTTTTTT. Amino acids: CASSWGKDTGELFF.

The gene calls are TRBV28 and TRBJ1-3, with D unclear. Germline V CDR1 and CDR2: MDHEN, SYDVKM. The CDR3 runs 16 residues. V was shortened by 2 bases and J by 4 bases, with 15 bases between the two germline ends. DNA of the CDR3: TGTGCCAGCAGTTTAGCCGGGTTCTCTAGAGGAAACACCATATATTTT. Its translation is CASSLAGFSRGNTIYF.

The chain carries TRBV28 and TRBJ2-1, with D possibly called TRBD1 or TRBD2 (5 bases each). Germline assignment: CDR1 MDHEN and CDR2 SYDVKM. This CDR3 spans 14 amino acids. V shed 10 bases and J shed 3 bases, with 16 bases lying between them. In nucleotides, the CDR3 is TGTGCCACCAACCCGGCAGGGAGCTACAATGAGCAGTTCTTC. Encoded protein: CATNPAGSYNEQFF. The variable domain in full, with the rest retrieved from reference TRBV28 and TRBJ2-1, is DVKVTQSSRYLVKRTGEKVFLECVQDMDHENMFWYRQDPGLGLRLIYFSYDVKMKEKGDIPEGYSVSREKKERFSLILESASTNQTSMYLCATNPAGSYNEQFFGPGTRLTVL.

The chain combines TRBV27 with TRBJ2-7; TRBD1 is a possible D gene (6 bases). Deletions cut 2 bases from V and 0 bases from J, with 11 bases between. The CDR3 totals 15 residues. The germline V gene has CDR1 MNHEY and CDR2 SMNVEV (reference sequence). CDR3 amino acids: CASSLRTGSSYEQYF. The CDR3 coding sequence is TGTGCCAGCAGTTTAAGAACAGGGAGCTCCTACGAGCAGTACTTC.

The chain carries TRBV4-1 and TRBJ2-7; 8 bases match TRBD2. Germline V lookup: CDR1 MGHRA, CDR2 YSYEKL. The CDR3 sequence is 19 residues long. V lost 0 bases and J lost 4; bases outside the gene matches: 17. As DNA, the CDR3 is TGCGCCAGCAGCCAAGAGTTAGGATCTAGCGGGTTCGTTGGGTACGAGCAGTACTTC. It is translated as CASSQELGSSGFVGYEQYF.

The chain has TRBV6-1 and TRBJ1-2, with 8 nucleotides matching TRBD1. The CDR3 extends over 14 amino acids. After removal of 4 bases from V and 6 bases from J, the junction contained 7 bases not matched to a gene. From germline, CDR1 is MNHNS and CDR2 SASEGT. CDR3 DNA: TGTGCCAGCAGTGGTGGACAGGGTACGCATGGCTACACCTTC. The encoded protein is CASSGGQGTHGYTF.

Concerning this clone itself: The sample has other DNA sequences that encode this CDR3 too. V usage is TRBV19 and J usage is TRBJ2-2; D possibly corresponds to TRBD1 (5 bases). Germline-derived CDR1 and CDR2 are LNHDA and SQIVND (reference sequence). This CDR3 has 13 residues. The ends were cut back, 3 bases at V and 8 bases at J, with 10 bases in the middle. CDR3 region: CASSILGPGELFF. The CDR3 DNA sequence: TGTGCCAGTAGTATTTTGGGGCCGGGGGAGCTGTTTTTT.

This clone was observed a handful of times. Other DNA sequences from this sample encode an identical CDR3 as well. V usage is TRBV7-9 and J usage is TRBJ2-6, with D perhaps being TRBD1 or TRBD2 (5 bases each). CDR1 SEHNR and CDR2 FQNEAQ come from the germline V gene (reference sequence). The length of the CDR3 is 15 residues. Trimming pared 1 base from V and 2 bases from J, leaving 6 bases between. CDR3 region: CASSLGGAGANVLTF. The CDR3 DNA is TGTGCCAGCAGCTTAGGAGGGGCTGGGGCCAACGTCCTGACTTTC.

With respect to this clone: The sample carries other DNA sequences with the same CDR3. DNA of the CDR3: TGTGCCAGCAGTTTAGGCCTAGCGGGGGTCGAGCAGTTCTTC. Its protein product is CASSLGLAGVEQFF. V usage is TRBV28 and J usage is TRBJ2-1; 10 bases align to TRBD2. Germline V gene lookup returns CDR1 MDHEN and CDR2 SYDVKM. V lost 2 bases and J lost 10; bases outside the gene matches: 5. This CDR3 has 14 amino acids.

This chain uses TRBV7-9 with TRBJ2-3, with D possibly TRBD2 on 6 matching bases. This CDR3 has 16 residues. Trimming removed 1 base from V and 1 base from J, with 12 bases in between. CDR1 SEHNR and CDR2 FQNEAQ come from the germline V gene (reference sequence). The CDR3 DNA is TGTGCCAGCAGCTTAGAGATCGGGAGCGGCACAGATACGCAGTATTTT. Its translation: CASSLEIGSGTDTQYF.

V usage is TRBV9 and J usage is TRBJ1-1; a possible D gene is TRBD1 (6 bases). CDR1 SGDLS and CDR2 YYNGEE come from the germline V gene. The CDR3 runs to 17 residues. V shed 0 bases and J shed 1 base, with 16 bases lying between them. In nucleotides, the CDR3 is TGTGCCAGCAGCGTAGATTCTGGGGGCGTCAAGAACACTGAAGCTTTCTTT. Translating gives CASSVDSGGVKNTEAFF.

V usage is TRBV28 and J usage is TRBJ2-3, with TRBD2 as a possible D gene (5 bases). Trimming removed 3 bases at V and 2 bases at J, with 18 bases between. From germline, CDR1 is MDHEN and CDR2 SYDVKM. This CDR3 spans 17 amino acids. The chain's CDR3 is CASSFPWSEGNTDTQYF. CDR3 coding DNA: TGTGCCAGCAGTTTCCCCTGGAGTGAGGGAAACACAGATACGCAGTATTTT.

The chain combines TRBV12-1 with TRBJ2-7. TRBV12-1 is a known pseudogene. The CDR3 has 11 residues. The CDR3 here is CASSRLGSQYF. The CDR3 nucleotides read TGTGCCAGCAGTCGTCTGGGAAGTCAGTACTTC.

This sequence joins TRBV11-3 and TRBJ1-6, with 7 nucleotides matching TRBD1. The J segment lost 4 bases and the V segment lost 4 bases, leaving 16 bases of the junction unmatched. The germline CDR1 and CDR2 sequences are SGHNT and YENEEA. This CDR3 region has 19 residues. The CDR3 sequence: CASSSGDSTSTTYNSPLHF. DNA for the CDR3: TGTGCCAGCAGCTCCGGGGACAGCACCTCGACCACTTATAATTCACCCCTCCACTTT.

The chain joins TRBV12-5 to TRBJ2-1; D ambiguous. The germline V gene has CDR1 LGHNT and CDR2 FRNRAP. The CDR3 extends over 13 amino acids. Trimming pared 1 base from V and 9 bases from J, leaving 10 bases between. DNA for the CDR3: TGTGCTAGTGGTTTGGGATCGTGGGGTGAGCAGTTCTTC. It specifies CASGLGSWGEQFF.

The chain has TRBV6-6 and TRBJ2-5; D gene unclear. The V end was cut by 7 bases, the J end by 5 bases, with 11 bases between. This CDR3 is built from 12 residues. Germline assignment: CDR1 MNHNY and CDR2 SVGAGI (reference sequence). This CDR3 reads CASTSFLETQYF. Written as DNA, the CDR3 is TGTGCCAGCACTTCGTTCTTGGAGACCCAGTACTTC.

This clone was observed a single time. V is TRBV11-2 and J is TRBJ2-5, with 11 nucleotides matching TRBD2. The J segment lost 2 bases and the V segment lost 3 bases, leaving 5 bases of the junction unmatched. The germline V gene has CDR1 SGHAT and CDR2 FQNNGV. This CDR3 is 16 amino acids long. CDR3 loop: CASSLLLAGVQETQYF. The CDR3 coding sequence is TGTGCCAGCAGCTTGCTACTAGCGGGGGTTCAAGAGACCCAGTACTTC. Combining the CDR3 with reference TRBV11-2 and TRBJ2-5 gives the whole variable domain EAGVAQSPRYKIIEKRQSVAFWCNPISGHATLYWYQQILGQGPKLLIQFQNNGVVDDSQLPKDRFSAERLKGVDSTLKIQPAKLEDSAVYLCASSLLLAGVQETQYFGPGTRLLVL.